The 4 T cell receptor beta chains given below trace back to one sample, sequenced in a study of T cells in AML relapse after transplant. TCR alpha and beta chains were amplified from RNA by modified RACE PCR. A single record per CDR3 protein comes from TCRdb applying MiXCR to the PCR reads. This sample yields about 3,500 distinct CDR3 sequences, of which over 8.5% are seen a single time; about 30% belongs to the top ten. The sequenced sample was bone marrow, either the whole sample or a sorted T cell fraction (not recorded which), obtained in complete remission. The receptors shown here come from a human donor who had a stem cell transplant for acute myeloid leukemia. Part of the T cell pool may stem from the graft donor.

Relative to its sample, this clonotype is medium-sized. The V call is TRBV10-2, the J call TRBJ2-7; a weak D match, TRBD1 (6 bases). The CDR3 is 11 residues long. Germline V lookup: CDR1 WSHSY, CDR2 SAAADI. Trimming took off 6 bases at V and 3 bases at J, with 6 bases between the two ends. CDR3 nucleotide sequence: TGCGCCAGCAGACAGGGCTACGAGCAGTACTTC. Its protein is CASRQGYEQYF.

The chain carries TRBV5-6 and TRBJ2-7; 7 bases align to TRBD1. Trimming cost V 1 base and J 2 bases; bases outside gene matches: 9. Germline V CDR1 and CDR2: SGHDT, YYEEEE. The CDR3 is made up of 16 amino acids. CDR3 sequence: CASSLSSGGRTYEQYF. CDR3 in DNA: TGTGCCAGCAGCTTGTCTTCAGGGGGAAGGACCTACGAGCAGTACTTC.

The table lists this clonotype with a few counts. The V call is TRBV11-2, the J call TRBJ2-7; TRBD1 agrees at 7 bases. This CDR3 is 15 amino acids long. V gave up 4 bases and J gave up 7 bases; unmatched junction bases: 13. Germline assignment: CDR1 SGHAT and CDR2 FQNNGV. The CDR3 nucleotides are TGTGCCAGCAGCTCAGACAGGGCCGGATTACGGGAGCAGTACTTC. It codes for CASSSDRAGLREQYF.

Worth noting for this clonotype: With a much larger clone just one base away, this may be a read error. V gene TRBV4-3 combines with J gene TRBJ2-7; D ambiguous. There are 13 residues in the CDR3. Germline values: CDR1 LGHNA, CDR2 YSLEER. Trimming cost V 1 base and J 3 bases, with 7 bases left between them. The CDR3 loop is CASSQVDGYEQYF. DNA for the CDR3: TGCGCCAGCAGCCAAGTAGATGGCTACGAGCAGTACTTC.